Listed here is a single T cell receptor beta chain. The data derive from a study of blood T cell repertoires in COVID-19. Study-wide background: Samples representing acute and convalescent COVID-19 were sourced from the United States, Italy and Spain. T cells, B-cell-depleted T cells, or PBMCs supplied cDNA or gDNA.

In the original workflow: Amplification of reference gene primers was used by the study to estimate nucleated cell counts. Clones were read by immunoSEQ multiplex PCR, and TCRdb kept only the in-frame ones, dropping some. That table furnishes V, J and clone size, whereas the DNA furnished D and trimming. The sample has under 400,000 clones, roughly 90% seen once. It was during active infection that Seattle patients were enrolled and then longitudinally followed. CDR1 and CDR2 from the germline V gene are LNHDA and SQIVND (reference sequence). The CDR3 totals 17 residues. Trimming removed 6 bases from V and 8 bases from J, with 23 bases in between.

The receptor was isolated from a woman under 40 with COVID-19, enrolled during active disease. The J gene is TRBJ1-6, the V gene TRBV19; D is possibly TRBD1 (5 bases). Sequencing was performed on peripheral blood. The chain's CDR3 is CASSISRDWERDSPLHF. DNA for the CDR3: TGTGCCAGTAGCATAAGTCGGGACTGGGAAAGGGATTCACCCCTCCACTTT.